This T cell receptor beta chain derives from a study of blood T cell repertoires in COVID-19. V lost 4 bases to trimming and J lost 3 bases; unmatched junction nucleotides: 6. The CDR3 has 14 residues. CDR1 SEHNR and CDR2 FQNEAQ come from the germline V gene (reference sequence). The repertoire was sequenced with immunoSEQ multiplex PCR; TCRdb's copy has only in-frame clones and lacks some. The sample lists roughly 190,000 clones, around 94% seen once, with 0.76% in the top ten. Source material: peripheral blood. The chain combines TRBV7-9 with TRBJ2-7, with 7 nucleotides matching TRBD1. The sequence derives from a man younger than 40 with COVID-19, enrolled during active disease. The CDR3 loop is CASSSDRSDYEQYF. DNA for the CDR3: TGTGCCAGCAGCTCGGACAGGTCCGACTACGAGCAGTACTTC. The variable domain in full, with the rest retrieved from reference TRBV7-9 and TRBJ2-7, is DTGVSQNPRHKITKRGQNVTFRCDPISEHNRLYWYRQTLGQGPEFLTYFQNEAQLEKSRLLSDRFSAERPKGSFSTLEIQRTEQGDSAMYLCASSSDRSDYEQYFGPGTRLTVT.